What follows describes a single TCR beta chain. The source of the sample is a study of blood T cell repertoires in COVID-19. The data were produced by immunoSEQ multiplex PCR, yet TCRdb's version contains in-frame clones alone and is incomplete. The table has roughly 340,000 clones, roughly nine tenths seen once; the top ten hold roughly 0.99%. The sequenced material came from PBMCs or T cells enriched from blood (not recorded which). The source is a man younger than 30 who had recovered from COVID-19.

CDR3 protein: CASRRIYTGELFF. For the CDR3, the DNA is TGTGCCAGCAGGAGGATATACACCGGGGAGCTGTTTTTT. The chain joins TRBV12-3 or TRBV12-4 to TRBJ2-2, with D unresolved. The CDR3 covers 13 residues. The germline V and J ends were trimmed by 6 bases and 3 bases, with 8 bases remaining between them.